The rows below give T cell receptor beta chains drawn from one sample of a study of blood T cells in healthy people across ages. TCRdb passed the 5' RACE reads through MiXCR, listing each CDR3 protein once. The data hold over 700,000 distinct CDR3 sequences, with approximately 25% observed a single time. The data were also submitted as part of a second study, on T cells of mothers and their children.

The sequenced material came from blood. These TCRs come from a boy aged 5-17 years in good health. CDR3s include the opening cysteine and the closing phenylalanine or tryptophan. A D gene is named only where the DNA matches it firmly. Only some rows state a clone size, as once, few, many or a class for expanded clones.

V	J	size	D	DNA	CDR3
TRBV6-1	TRBJ2-3	.	.	TGTGCCAGCAGTGAACCGGGAATCGCAGATACGCAGTATTTT	CASSEPGIADTQYF
TRBV11-1	TRBJ2-5	.	.	TGTGCCAGCAGCTCAGGAGGGGGTTATAGGACCCAGTACTTC	CASSSGGGYRTQYF
TRBV7-9	TRBJ2-1	.	TRBD1	TGTGCCAGCAGCCCTAGAGGGACAGGGGGTAATGAGCAGTTCTTC	CASSPRGTGGNEQFF
TRBV27	TRBJ1-2	few	.	TGTGCCAGCAGACCAGGGTCCCCCTCCTATGGCTACACCTTC	CASRPGSPSYGYTF
TRBV7-3	TRBJ1-2	.	.	TGTGCCATCATTTTCCGGGGCTACACCTTC	CAIIFRGYTF
TRBV29-1	TRBJ2-7	few	.	TGCAGCGTTGTGACGGGGGCTGGCTACGAGCAGTACTTC	CSVVTGAGYEQYF
TRBV9	TRBJ2-7	few	TRBD2	TGTGCCAGCAGCCCTCACAGCGGGGTAGCGGGGACCTACGAGCAGTACTTC	CASSPHSGVAGTYEQYF
TRBV25-1	TRBJ2-5	.	.	TGTGCCAGCAGTGATGATCGGGAACAAGAGACCCAGTACTTC	CASSDDREQETQYF
TRBV11-2	TRBJ2-7	.	.	TGTGCCAGTGCGGATAGCGGCTCCTACGAGCAGTACTTC	CASADSGSYEQYF
TRBV24-1	TRBJ1-4	.	TRBD1	TGTGCCACCAGTGATGCACGACAGGGGGCATCTGGAAAACCGTTTTTT	CATSDARQGASGKPFF
TRBV27	TRBJ2-2	few	.	TGTGCCAGCAGTTCCCCCCGGGCGGGGACCGGGGAGCTGTTTTTT	CASSSPRAGTGELFF
TRBV18	TRBJ1-1	few	.	TGTGCCAGCTCACCTGCTTCGAGAACCAACACTGAAGCTTTCTTT	CASSPASRTNTEAFF
TRBV7-7	TRBJ2-2	.	TRBD2	TGTGCTAGCAGCGGGGGGCAGAAAACCCCCGGGGAGCTGTTTTTT	CASSGGQKTPGELFF
TRBV28	TRBJ2-5	.	.	TGTGCCAGCAGTTTAGGGGTTCTCCAAGAGACCCAGTACTTC	CASSLGVLQETQYF